This T cell receptor beta chain was documented in a study of T cell responses to AZD1222 COVID-19 vaccine (dated by TCRdb to the early 2020s). Regarding the research as a whole: AZD1222 recipients with second doses at about 4 weeks or about 12 weeks were pooled, because spike-specific TCR depth and breadth did not differ between schedules. TCR sequencing covered more than 230 trial participants: 200 to 210 given two doses of AZD1222 and about 26 given two doses of MenACWY control vaccine. Trial participants were enrolled into age subgroups of 18-55, 56-69 and 70-plus years, which contained about 160, 30 and 59 TCR-sequenced participants, respectively. The investigation overall reported the following: The vaccine-associated CD4 TCRs covered the entire spike protein, and the dominant responses fell in regions 160-218 and 743-854. No day 14 peak-response samples were available, so repertoires were characterized only after the peak T cell response. Nearly half of unique spike-specific TCRs reportedly recognized epitopes outside regions mutated in the B.1.351 and B.1.1.7 variants. Conclusions about previously exposed vaccinees are limited because only five to seven AZD1222 recipients were SARS-CoV-2 seropositive at baseline. Spike-specific TCR breadth and depth rose significantly after two AZD1222 doses compared with day 0 and with MenACWY recipients. In the small 56-69-year group, the increase in depth fell short of significance, most likely because of low power. Participants were mostly white British, with more females than males. The authors suggested clonal diversity may have been underestimated.

The CDR3 regions of human TCRbeta chains were analyzed by immunosequencing. The authors' pipeline ran thus. Repertoire TCRs were checked for matches against a reference library of SARS-CoV-2-specific TCRs that had been generated using the MIRA antigen-specificity platform. Breadth meant the fraction of unique TCRs that were SARS-CoV-2-associated, whereas depth meant the fraction of total T cells that were SARS-CoV-2-associated. Using the MIRA data, each spike-specific TCR was mapped to the spike region that the TCR reacts to and placed in a CD4 or CD8 class. Log10-transformed breadth and depth values were compared by one-way ANOVA with Sidak's multiple comparisons tests. The source is immuneACCESS, and TCRdb retained only in-frame sequences with V and J called. Part of the clones is not carried over; for the studies checked, unresolved V genes explain less than half of this, and the remainder is unexplained. The V and J calls and clone size come from that table; D and trimming were worked out from the DNA. Within this sample are roughly 100,000 clones, with about 92% of them counted one time only. About 1.2% of the sample rests with the top ten.

On this clone: Its antigen target is currently unknown. Base-call qualities are not available, and no considerably larger clone is one nucleotide away.

The sample's time point label, in plain terms: baseline before first vaccination. Vaccinee samples came from UK trials COV001 and COV002, including a single-blind randomized controlled phase 2/3 trial of AZD1222 (ChAdOx1 nCoV-19) in healthy adults. For TCRbeta chain sequencing, PBMC samples were collected from trial participants at day 0 and at day 28 after the second dose. The V end loses 10 bases and the J end loses 5 bases, and a stretch of 17 bases separates them. In the germline V gene, CDR1 corresponds to MDHEN and CDR2 to SYDVKM. Including the terminal cysteine and phenylalanine, the CDR3 comprises 13 residues. CDR3 DNA is the only sequence kept; it has 39 bases, read in frame from the first base.

The rearranged segments are TRBV28 and TRBJ1-1; the best D guess is TRBD1, with 5 bases matching. This receptor was taken from an adult in good health. The sample here was peripheral blood, taken on day 0 of AZD1222 vaccination. The nucleotide sequence is TGTGCCATCTCCCCCCAGGGAAGGACTGAAGCTTTCTTT. Protein translation: CAISPQGRTEAFF. The entire variable domain, with the stretches around the CDR3 drawn from the reference TRBV28 and TRBJ1-1 proteins, is DVKVTQSSRYLVKRTGEKVFLECVQDMDHENMFWYRQDPGLGLRLIYFSYDVKMKEKGDIPEGYSVSREKKERFSLILESASTNQTSMYLCAISPQGRTEAFFGQGTRLTVV.